The present entry profiles one T cell receptor beta chain with its context. Its antigen is still unknown. This sample stems from a study of cytomegalovirus exposure and HLA in healthy donors. General observations from the study: Some TCR beta chains (164 of them) were listed as cytomegalovirus-associated.

PCR primers comprised 60 Vbeta and 13 Jbeta primers. Profiling relied on immunoSEQ multiplex PCR, and the TCRdb table lists in-frame clones only, not all of them. The sample contains about 150,000 clones, around 80% of which appear only once. V gave up 3 bases and J gave up 1 base; unmatched junction bases: 2. CDR3 length equals 14 residues. Germline CDR1 SEHNR, CDR2 FQNEAQ (reference sequence). The sample taken for sequencing was PBMCs. J is TRBJ1-1 and V is TRBV7-9; 7 nucleotides agree with TRBD1. The clonotype originates from a woman aged 40 to 50 in good health and CMV-seronegative. CDR3 DNA: TGTGCCAGCAGCTTTAACAGGGGGAACACTGAAGCTTTCTTT. It encodes CASSFNRGNTEAFF.